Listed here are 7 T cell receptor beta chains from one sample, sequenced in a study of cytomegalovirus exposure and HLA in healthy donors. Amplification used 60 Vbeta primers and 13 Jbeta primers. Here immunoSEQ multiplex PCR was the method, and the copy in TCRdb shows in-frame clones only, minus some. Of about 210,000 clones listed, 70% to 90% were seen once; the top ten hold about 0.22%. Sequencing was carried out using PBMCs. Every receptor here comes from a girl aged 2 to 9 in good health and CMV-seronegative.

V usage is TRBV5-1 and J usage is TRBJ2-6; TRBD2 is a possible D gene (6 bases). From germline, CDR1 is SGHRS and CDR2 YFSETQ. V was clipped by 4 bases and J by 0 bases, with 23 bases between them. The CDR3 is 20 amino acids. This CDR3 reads CASSHIGTVSTSSGANVLTF. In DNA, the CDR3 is TGCGCCAGCAGCCACATTGGGACCGTTTCGACTAGCTCTGGGGCCAACGTCCTGACTTTC.

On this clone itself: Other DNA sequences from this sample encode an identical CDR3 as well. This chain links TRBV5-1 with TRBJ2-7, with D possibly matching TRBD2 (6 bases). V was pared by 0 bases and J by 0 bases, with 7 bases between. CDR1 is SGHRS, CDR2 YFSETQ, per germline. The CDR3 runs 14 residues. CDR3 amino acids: CASSLVGGSYEQYF. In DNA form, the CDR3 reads TGCGCCAGCAGCTTGGTCGGGGGCTCCTACGAGCAGTACTTC.

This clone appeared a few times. The CDR3 DNA sequence: TGTGCCAGCAGCTTAGGAAGACTAGCGGGGGGTCTCTACGAGCAGTACTTC. Its protein is CASSLGRLAGGLYEQYF. V is TRBV7-8 and J is TRBJ2-7, with TRBD2 identical over 13 bases. CDR3 length: 17 residues. The germline V gene encodes CDR1 SGHVS and CDR2 FQNEAQ. Trimming at V came to 1 base and at J to 3 bases, leaving 6 bases not matched to a gene. The full variable domain, its missing parts supplied by reference TRBV7-8 and TRBJ2-7, is GAGVSQSPRYKVAKRGQDVALRCDPISGHVSLFWYQQALGQGPEFLTYFQNEAQLDKSGLPSDRFFAERPEGSVSTLKIQRTQQEDSAVYLCASSLGRLAGGLYEQYFGPGTRLTVT.

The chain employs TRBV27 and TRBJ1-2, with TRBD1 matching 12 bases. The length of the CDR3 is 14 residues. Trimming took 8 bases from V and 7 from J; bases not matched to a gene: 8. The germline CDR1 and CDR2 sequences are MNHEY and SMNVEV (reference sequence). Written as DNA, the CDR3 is TGTGCCAGCGGCCGGCCGGGACAGGGGGCTGGCTACACCTTC. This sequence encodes CASGRPGQGAGYTF.

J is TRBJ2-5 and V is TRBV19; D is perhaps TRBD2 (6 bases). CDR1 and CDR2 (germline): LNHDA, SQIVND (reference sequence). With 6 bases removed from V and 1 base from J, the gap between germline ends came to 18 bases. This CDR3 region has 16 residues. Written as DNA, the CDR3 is TGTGCCAGTAGACCGCGCTGGCGGGGCCCCCAAGAGACCCAGTACTTC. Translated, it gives CASRPRWRGPQETQYF.

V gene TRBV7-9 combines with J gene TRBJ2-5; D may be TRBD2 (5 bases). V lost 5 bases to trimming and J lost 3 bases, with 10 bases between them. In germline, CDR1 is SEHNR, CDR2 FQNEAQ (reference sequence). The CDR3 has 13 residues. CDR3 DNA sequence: TGTGCCAGCAGCCCCGCGAGGGAAGAGACCCAGTACTTC. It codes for CASSPAREETQYF.

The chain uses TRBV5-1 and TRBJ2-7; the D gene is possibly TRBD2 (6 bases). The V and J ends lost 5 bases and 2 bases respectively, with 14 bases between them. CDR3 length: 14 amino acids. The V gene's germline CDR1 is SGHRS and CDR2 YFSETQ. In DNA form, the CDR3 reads TGCGCCAGCAGTCGTGCGGGGACGACCTACGAGCAGTACTTC. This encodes CASSRAGTTYEQYF.